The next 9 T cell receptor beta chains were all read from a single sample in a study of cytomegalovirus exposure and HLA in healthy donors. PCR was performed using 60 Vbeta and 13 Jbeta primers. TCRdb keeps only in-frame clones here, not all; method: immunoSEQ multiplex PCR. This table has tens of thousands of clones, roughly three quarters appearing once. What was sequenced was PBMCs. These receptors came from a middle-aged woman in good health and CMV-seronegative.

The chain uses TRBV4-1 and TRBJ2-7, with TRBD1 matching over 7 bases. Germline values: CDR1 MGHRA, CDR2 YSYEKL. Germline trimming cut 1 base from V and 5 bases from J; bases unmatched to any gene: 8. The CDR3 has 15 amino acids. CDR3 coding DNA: TGCGCCAGCAGCCAAGGGGTGAACAGGGGCAACGAGCAGTACTTC. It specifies CASSQGVNRGNEQYF.

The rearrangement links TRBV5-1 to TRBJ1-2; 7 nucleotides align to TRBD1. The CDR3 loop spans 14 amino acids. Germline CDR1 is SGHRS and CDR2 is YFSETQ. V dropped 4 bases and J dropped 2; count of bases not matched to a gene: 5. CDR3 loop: CASSRGQNNYGYTF. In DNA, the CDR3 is TGCGCCAGCAGCAGGGGACAGAACAACTATGGCTACACCTTC.

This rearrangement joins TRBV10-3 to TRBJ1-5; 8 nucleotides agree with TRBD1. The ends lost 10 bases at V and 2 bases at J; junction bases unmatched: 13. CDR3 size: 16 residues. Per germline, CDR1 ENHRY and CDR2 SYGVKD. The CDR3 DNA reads TGTGCCACGACCGCGACAGGGGCCGTGGGCAATCAGCCCCAGCATTTT. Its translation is CATTATGAVGNQPQHF.

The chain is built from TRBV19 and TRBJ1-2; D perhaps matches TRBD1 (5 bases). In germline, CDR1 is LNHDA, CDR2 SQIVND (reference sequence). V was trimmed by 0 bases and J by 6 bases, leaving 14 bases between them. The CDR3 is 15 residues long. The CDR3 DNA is TGTGCCAGTAGTATAGAGAAGGGCAGGGCCGATGGCTACACCTTC. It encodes CASSIEKGRADGYTF. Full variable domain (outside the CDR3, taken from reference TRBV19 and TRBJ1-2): DGGITQSPKYLFRKEGQNVTLSCEQNLNHDAMYWYRQDPGQGLRLIYYSQIVNDFQKGDIAEGYSVSREKKESFPLTVTSAQKNPTAFYLCASSIEKGRADGYTFGSGTRLTVV.

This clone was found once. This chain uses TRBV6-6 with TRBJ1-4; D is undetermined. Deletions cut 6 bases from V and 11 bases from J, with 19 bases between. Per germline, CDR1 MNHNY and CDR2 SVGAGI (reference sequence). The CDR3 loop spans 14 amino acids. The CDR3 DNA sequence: TGTGCCAGCAGCCAGCGCGGAGGCGCCGGGAAACTGTTTTTT. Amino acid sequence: CASSQRGGAGKLFF.

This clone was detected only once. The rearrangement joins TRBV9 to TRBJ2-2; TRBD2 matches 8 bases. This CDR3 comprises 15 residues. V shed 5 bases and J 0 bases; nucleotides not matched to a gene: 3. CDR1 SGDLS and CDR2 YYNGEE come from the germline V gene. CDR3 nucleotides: TGTGCCAGCAGGACGGGGGGGACGAACACCGGGGAGCTGTTTTTT. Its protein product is CASRTGGTNTGELFF.

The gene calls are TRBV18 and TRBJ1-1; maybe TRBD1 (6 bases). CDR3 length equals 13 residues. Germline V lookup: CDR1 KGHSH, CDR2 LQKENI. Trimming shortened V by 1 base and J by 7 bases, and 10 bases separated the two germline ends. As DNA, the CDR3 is TGTGCCAGCTCACCACAGGGGGGGCTTGAAGCTTTCTTT. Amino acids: CASSPQGGLEAFF.

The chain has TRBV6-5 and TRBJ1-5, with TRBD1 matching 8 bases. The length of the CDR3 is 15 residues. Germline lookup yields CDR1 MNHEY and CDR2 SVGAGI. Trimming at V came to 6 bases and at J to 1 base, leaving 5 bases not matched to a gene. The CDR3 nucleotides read TGTGCCAGCAGCAGGGGGCAAGCGAGCAATCAGCCCCAGCATTTT. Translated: CASSRGQASNQPQHF.

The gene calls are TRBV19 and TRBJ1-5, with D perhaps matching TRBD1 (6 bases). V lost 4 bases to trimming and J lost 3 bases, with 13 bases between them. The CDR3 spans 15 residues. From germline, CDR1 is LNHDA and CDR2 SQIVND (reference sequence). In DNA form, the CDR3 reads TGTGCCAGTAGTAACAGGGAATTCCTCAATCAGCCCCAGCATTTT. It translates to CASSNREFLNQPQHF.